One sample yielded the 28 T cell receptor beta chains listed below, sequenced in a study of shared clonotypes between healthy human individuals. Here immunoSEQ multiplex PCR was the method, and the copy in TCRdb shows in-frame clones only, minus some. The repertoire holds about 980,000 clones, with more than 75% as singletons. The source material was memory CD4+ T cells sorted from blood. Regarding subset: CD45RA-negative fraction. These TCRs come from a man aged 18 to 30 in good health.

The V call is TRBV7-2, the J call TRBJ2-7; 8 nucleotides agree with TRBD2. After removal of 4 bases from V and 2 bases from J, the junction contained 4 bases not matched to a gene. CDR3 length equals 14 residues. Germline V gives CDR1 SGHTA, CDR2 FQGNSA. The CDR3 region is CASSWGLGPYEQYF. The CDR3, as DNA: TGTGCCAGCAGCTGGGGACTAGGTCCCTACGAGCAGTACTTC.

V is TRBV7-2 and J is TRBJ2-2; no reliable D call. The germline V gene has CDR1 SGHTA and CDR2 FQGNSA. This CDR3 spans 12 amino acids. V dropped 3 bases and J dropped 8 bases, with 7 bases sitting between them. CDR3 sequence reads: CASSFRGGELFF. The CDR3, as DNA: TGTGCCAGCAGCTTCCGAGGAGGGGAGCTGTTTTTT.

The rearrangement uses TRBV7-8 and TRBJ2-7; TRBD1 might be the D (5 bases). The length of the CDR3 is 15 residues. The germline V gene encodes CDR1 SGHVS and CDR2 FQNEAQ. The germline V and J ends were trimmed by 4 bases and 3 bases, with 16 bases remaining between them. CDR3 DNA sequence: TGTGCCAGCAGCTCAAGGGGCGCCCTCTACTACGAGCAGTACTTC. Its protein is CASSSRGALYYEQYF.

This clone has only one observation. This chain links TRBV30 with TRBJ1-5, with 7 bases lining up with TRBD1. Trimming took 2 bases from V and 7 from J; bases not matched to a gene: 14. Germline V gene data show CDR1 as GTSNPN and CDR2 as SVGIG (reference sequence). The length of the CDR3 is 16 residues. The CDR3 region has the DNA TGTGCCTGGAGTACCCCTCGAGGGACAGCTATCCAGCCCCAGCATTTT. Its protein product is CAWSTPRGTAIQPQHF.

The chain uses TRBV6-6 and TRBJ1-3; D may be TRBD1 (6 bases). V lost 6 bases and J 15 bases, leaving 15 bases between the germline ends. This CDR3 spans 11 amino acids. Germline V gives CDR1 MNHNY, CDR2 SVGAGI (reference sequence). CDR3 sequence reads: CASRFDRREYF. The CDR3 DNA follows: TGTGCCAGCAGATTTGACAGGAGAGAATATTTT.

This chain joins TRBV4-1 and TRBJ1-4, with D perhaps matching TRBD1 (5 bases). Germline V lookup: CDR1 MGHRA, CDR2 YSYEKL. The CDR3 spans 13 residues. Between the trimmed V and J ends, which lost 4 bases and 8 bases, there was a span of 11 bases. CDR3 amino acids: CASSLTEGEKLFF. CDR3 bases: TGCGCCAGCAGCCTGACAGAGGGGGAAAAACTGTTTTTT.

CDR3 region: CSAWTDGYTF. CDR3 nucleotides: TGCAGTGCATGGACAGATGGCTACACCTTC. This chain connects TRBV20-1 to TRBJ1-2; D might be TRBD1 (6 bases). The CDR3 extends over 10 amino acids. V dropped 6 bases and J dropped 6 bases, with 8 bases sitting between them. Per the germline V gene, CDR1 is DFQATT and CDR2 is SNEGSKA (reference sequence).

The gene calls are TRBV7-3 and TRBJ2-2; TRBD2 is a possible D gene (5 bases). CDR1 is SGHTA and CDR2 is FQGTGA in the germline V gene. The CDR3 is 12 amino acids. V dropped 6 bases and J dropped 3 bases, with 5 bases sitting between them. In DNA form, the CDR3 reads TGTGCCAGCAGGAGGGACACCGGGGAGCTGTTTTTT. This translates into CASRRDTGELFF.

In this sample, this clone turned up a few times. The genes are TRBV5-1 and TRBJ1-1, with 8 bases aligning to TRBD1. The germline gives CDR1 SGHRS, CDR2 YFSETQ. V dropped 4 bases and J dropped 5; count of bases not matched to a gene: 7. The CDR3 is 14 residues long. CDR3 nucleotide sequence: TGCGCCAGCAGCCAGGGGGCGCGAGGAACTGAAGCTTTCTTT. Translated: CASSQGARGTEAFF.

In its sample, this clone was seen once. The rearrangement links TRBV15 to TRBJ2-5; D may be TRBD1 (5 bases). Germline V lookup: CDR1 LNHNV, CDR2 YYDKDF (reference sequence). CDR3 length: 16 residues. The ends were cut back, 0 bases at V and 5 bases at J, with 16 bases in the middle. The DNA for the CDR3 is TGTGCCACCAGCAGAGACTTGGGAAGGGGTTGGGAGACCCAGTACTTC. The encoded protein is CATSRDLGRGWETQYF.

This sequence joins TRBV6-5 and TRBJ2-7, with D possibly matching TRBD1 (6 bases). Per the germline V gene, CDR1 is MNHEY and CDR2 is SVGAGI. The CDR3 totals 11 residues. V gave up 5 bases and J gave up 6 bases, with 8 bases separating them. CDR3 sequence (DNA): TGTGCCAGCAGTACAGGGTCCGAGCAGTACTTC. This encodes CASSTGSEQYF.

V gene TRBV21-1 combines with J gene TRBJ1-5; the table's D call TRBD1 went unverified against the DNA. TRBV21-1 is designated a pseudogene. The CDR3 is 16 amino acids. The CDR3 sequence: CASSKDKGAQEQPQHF. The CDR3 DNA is TGTGCCAGCAGCAAAGATAAGGGGGCACAGGAACAGCCCCAGCATTTT.

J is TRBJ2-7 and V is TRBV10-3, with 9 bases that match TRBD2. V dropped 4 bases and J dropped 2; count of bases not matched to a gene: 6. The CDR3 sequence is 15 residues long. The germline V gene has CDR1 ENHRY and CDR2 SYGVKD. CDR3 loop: CAISARSGSPYEQYF. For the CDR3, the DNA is TGTGCCATCAGTGCCCGTAGCGGGAGCCCCTACGAGCAGTACTTC.

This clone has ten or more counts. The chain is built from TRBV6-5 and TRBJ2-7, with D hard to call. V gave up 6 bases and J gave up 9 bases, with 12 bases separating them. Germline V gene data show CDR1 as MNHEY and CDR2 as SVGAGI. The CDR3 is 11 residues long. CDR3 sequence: CASSLSWGQYF. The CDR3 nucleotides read TGTGCCAGCAGCCTCTCCTGGGGGCAGTACTTC.

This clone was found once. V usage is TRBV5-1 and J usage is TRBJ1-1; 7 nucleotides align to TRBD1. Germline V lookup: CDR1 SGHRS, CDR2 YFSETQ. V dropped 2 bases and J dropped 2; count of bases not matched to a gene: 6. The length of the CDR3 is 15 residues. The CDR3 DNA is TGCGCCAGCAGCTTTCGGACAGGTGGAAACACTGAAGCTTTCTTT. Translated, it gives CASSFRTGGNTEAFF.

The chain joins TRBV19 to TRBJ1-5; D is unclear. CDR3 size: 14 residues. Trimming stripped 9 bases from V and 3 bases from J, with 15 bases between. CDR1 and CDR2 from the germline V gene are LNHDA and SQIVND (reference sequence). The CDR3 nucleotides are TGTGCCAGCCATGTCGCCGGGAACAATCAGCCCCAGCATTTT. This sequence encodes CASHVAGNNQPQHF. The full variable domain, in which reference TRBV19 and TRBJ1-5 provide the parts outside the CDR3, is DGGITQSPKYLFRKEGQNVTLSCEQNLNHDAMYWYRQDPGQGLRLIYYSQIVNDFQKGDIAEGYSVSREKKESFPLTVTSAQKNPTAFYLCASHVAGNNQPQHFGDGTRLSIL.

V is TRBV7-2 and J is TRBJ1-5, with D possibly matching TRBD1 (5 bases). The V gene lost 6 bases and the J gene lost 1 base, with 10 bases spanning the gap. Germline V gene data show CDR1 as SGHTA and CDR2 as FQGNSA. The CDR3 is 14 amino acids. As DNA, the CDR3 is TGTGCCAGCAGTCCTGACAGCAGCAATCAGCCCCAGCATTTT. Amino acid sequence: CASSPDSSNQPQHF.

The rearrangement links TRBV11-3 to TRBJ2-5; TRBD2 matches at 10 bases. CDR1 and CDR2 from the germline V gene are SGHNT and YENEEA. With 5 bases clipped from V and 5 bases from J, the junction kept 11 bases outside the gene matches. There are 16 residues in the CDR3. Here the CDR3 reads CASSQKREGRRETQYF. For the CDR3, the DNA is TGTGCCAGCAGCCAGAAGCGGGAGGGCCGAAGGGAGACCCAGTACTTC.

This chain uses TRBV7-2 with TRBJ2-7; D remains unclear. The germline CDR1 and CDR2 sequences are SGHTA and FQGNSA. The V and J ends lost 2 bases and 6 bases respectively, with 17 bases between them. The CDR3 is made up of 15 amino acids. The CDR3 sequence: CASSLSGPSFGEQYF. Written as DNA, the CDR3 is TGTGCCAGCAGCTTATCCGGGCCGTCCTTTGGCGAGCAGTACTTC.

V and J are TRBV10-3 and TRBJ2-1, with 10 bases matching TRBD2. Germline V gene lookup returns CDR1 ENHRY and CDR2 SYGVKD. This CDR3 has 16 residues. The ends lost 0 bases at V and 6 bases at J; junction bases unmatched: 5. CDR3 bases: TGTGCCATCAGTGAGTCTCGCGGGACTAGCGCCAATGAGCAGTTCTTC. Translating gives CAISESRGTSANEQFF.

CDR3 DNA sequence: TGTGCCATCCGGGGAGGGGGGCGAGAGACCCAGTACTTC. It translates to CAIRGGGRETQYF. This chain connects TRBV6-1 to TRBJ2-5; D possibly corresponds to TRBD2 (7 bases). V was cut by 10 bases and J by 4 bases, with 16 bases left in between. The CDR3 runs to 13 residues. Germline loops: CDR1 MNHNS, CDR2 SASEGT.

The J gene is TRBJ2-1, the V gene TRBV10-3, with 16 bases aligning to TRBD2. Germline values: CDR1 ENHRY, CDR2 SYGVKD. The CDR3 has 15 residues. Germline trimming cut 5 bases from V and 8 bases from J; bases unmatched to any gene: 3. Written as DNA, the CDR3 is TGTGCCATCAGTCCGGGACTAGCGGGAGGGTATGAGCAGTTCTTC. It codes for CAISPGLAGGYEQFF.

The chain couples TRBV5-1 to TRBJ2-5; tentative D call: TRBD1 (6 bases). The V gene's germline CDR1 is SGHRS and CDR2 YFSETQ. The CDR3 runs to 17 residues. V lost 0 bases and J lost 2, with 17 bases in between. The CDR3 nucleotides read TGCGCCAGCAGCTTGGATACGCAGGGGACGGATCAAGAGACCCAGTACTTC. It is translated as CASSLDTQGTDQETQYF.

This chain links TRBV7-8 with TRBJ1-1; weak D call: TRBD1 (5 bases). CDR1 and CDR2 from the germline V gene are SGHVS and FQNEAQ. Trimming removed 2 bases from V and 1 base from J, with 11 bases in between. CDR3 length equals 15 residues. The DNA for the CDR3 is TGTGCCAGCAGCTTAACCGGGACTGCGAACACTGAAGCTTTCTTT. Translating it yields CASSLTGTANTEAFF.

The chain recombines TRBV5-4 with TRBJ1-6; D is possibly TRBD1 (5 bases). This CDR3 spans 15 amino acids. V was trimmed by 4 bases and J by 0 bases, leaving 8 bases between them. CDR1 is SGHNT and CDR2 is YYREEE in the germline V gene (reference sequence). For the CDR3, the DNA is TGTGCCAGCAGCCACGACAGCTCCTATAATTCACCCCTCCACTTT. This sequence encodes CASSHDSSYNSPLHF.

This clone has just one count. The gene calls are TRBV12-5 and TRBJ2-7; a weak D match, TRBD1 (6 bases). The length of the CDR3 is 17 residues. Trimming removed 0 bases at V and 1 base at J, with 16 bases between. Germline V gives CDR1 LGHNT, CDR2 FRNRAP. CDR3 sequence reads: CASGLVVPLDRSYEQYF. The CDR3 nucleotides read TGTGCTAGTGGTTTGGTAGTCCCCCTTGACAGGTCCTACGAGCAGTACTTC.

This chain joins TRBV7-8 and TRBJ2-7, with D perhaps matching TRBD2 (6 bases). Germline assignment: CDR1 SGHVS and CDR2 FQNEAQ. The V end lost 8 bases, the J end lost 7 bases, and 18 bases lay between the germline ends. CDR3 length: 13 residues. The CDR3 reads CASSGGPLGEQYF. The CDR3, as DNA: TGTGCCAGCTCTGGAGGGCCTCTGGGGGAGCAGTACTTC.

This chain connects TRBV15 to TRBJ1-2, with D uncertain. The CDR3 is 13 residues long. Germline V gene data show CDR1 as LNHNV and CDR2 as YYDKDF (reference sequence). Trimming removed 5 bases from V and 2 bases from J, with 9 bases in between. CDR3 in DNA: TGTGCCACCAGCCCCGACATAAACTATGGCTACACCTTC. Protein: CATSPDINYGYTF.